The 15 T cell receptor beta chains below come from one sample, sequenced in a study of CD8 T cells in ankylosing spondylitis (dated by TCRdb to about 2017). The protocol used for the library was 5' RACE. The data were produced on an Illumina HiSeq 2500. TCRdb handled the public reads itself, with Q25 trimming in fastp and clone calling in MiXCR, and kept productive beta chains. Entries that share a CDR3 protein sequence are merged under the most common genes and DNA. This sample is represented by about 130,000 distinct CDR3 sequences; approximately 14% of them were singletons. Jointly, the top ten make up around 3% of the sample. Sequencing used blood, either unsorted or a sorted T cell fraction (not recorded which). These receptors all come from a female donor with ankylosing spondylitis or in good health (not recorded which).

This clonotype was counted only a few times. This chain joins TRBV27 and TRBJ2-1; 15 positions match TRBD2. CDR1 is MNHEY, CDR2 SMNVEV, per germline (reference sequence). The CDR3 contains 17 residues. J lost 8 bases, V lost 5 bases, and 10 bases had no gene match. The CDR3 here is CASSGTSGRFRGDEQFF. The CDR3 nucleotides are TGTGCCAGCAGTGGGACTAGCGGGAGGTTTAGGGGGGATGAGCAGTTCTTC.

This clonotype was found many times. The chain combines TRBV9 with TRBJ2-5; D may be TRBD1 (6 bases). The CDR3 runs to 14 residues. Trimming left V 0 bases short and J 1 base short, with 7 bases between. The germline V gene has CDR1 SGDLS and CDR2 YYNGEE. The DNA of the CDR3 is TGTGCCAGCAGCGTAGAAGGGGGCCAAGAGACCCAGTACTTC. Residues: CASSVEGGQETQYF. The full variable domain, its missing parts supplied by reference TRBV9 and TRBJ2-5, is DSGVTQTPKHLITATGQRVTLRCSPRSGDLSVYWYQQSLDQGLQFLIQYYNGEERAKGNILERFSAQQFPDLHSELNLSSLELGDSALYFCASSVEGGQETQYFGPGTRLLVL.

This clonotype was counted many times. This chain links TRBV2 with TRBJ2-7; 12 bases are shared with TRBD2. V dropped 5 bases and J dropped 2; count of bases not matched to a gene: 1. The CDR3 contains 14 residues. The V gene's germline CDR1 is SNHLY and CDR2 FYNNEI. CDR3 in amino acids: CASSRTSGAYEQYF. The CDR3, as DNA: TGTGCCAGCAGTCGGACTAGCGGGGCCTACGAGCAGTACTTC.

This clonotype came up a few times. The rearrangement links TRBV3-1 to TRBJ2-2, with TRBD1 as a possible D gene (7 bases). The germline V gene encodes CDR1 LGHDT and CDR2 YNNKEL (reference sequence). V lost 6 bases to trimming and J lost 6 bases, with 29 bases between them. This CDR3 is built from 19 residues. CDR3 nucleotides: TGTGCCAGCAGACCAAGAACCGTCAGGGGGAAGGGGGGAGCCGGGGAGCTGTTTTTT. The encoded protein is CASRPRTVRGKGGAGELFF.

The V gene is TRBV20-1, the J gene TRBJ2-5; D not resolved. CDR1 DFQATT and CDR2 SNEGSKA come from the germline V gene (reference sequence). CDR3 size: 14 residues. Trimming pared 6 bases from V and 5 bases from J, leaving 19 bases between. The CDR3 protein is CSATLPLAWETQYF. The CDR3, as DNA: TGCAGTGCCACCCTACCCCTTGCCTGGGAGACCCAGTACTTC.

This clonotype came up many times. The chain couples TRBV19 to TRBJ1-2; D is uncertain. V was trimmed by 4 bases and J by 5 bases, leaving 17 bases between them. Per germline, CDR1 LNHDA and CDR2 SQIVND (reference sequence). This CDR3 spans 15 amino acids. The CDR3 coding sequence is TGTGCCAGTAGTAGGATGGCCGCCGACCAATATGGCTACACCTTC. Amino acids: CASSRMAADQYGYTF.

V usage is TRBV20-1 and J usage is TRBJ2-3, with 9 bases aligning to TRBD2. CDR1 is DFQATT, CDR2 SNEGSKA, per germline (reference sequence). This CDR3 spans 15 amino acids. Trimming at V came to 2 bases and at J to 1 base, leaving 4 bases not matched to a gene. The CDR3 is CSARSASGGTDTQYF. CDR3 nucleotides: TGCAGTGCTAGATCCGCTAGCGGGGGCACAGATACGCAGTATTTT.

This clonotype was seen repeatedly, ten times or more. The V call is TRBV12-3 or TRBV12-4, the J call TRBJ2-5; maybe TRBD1 (6 bases). The CDR3 runs to 11 residues. The V end was cut by 6 bases, the J end by 5 bases, with 7 bases between. The CDR3 sequence: CASRQGETQYF. In DNA form, the CDR3 reads TGTGCCAGCAGACAGGGTGAGACCCAGTACTTC.

The chain links TRBV7-2 to TRBJ2-1; D possibly uses TRBD1 or TRBD2 (6 bases each). CDR1 SGHTA and CDR2 FQGNSA come from the germline V gene. V gave up 1 base and J gave up 9 bases, with 10 bases separating them. CDR3 length: 13 residues. CDR3 sequence reads: CASSLGRGREQFF. CDR3 DNA sequence: TGTGCCAGCAGCTTAGGACGGGGGCGTGAGCAGTTCTTC.

This clonotype was counted at least ten times. This chain uses TRBV5-1 with TRBJ1-5, with 7 bases aligning to TRBD1. The CDR3 is 14 residues long. The germline CDR1 and CDR2 sequences are SGHRS and YFSETQ. J gave up 6 bases and V 0 bases, and 3 bases lay outside the gene matches. CDR3 residues: CASSLEGAGQPQHF. In DNA, the CDR3 is TGCGCCAGCAGCTTGGAGGGGGCGGGTCAGCCCCAGCATTTT.

This clonotype was counted a few times. The chain combines TRBV11-1 with TRBJ2-2; 14 bases line up with TRBD2. V shed 5 bases, J shed 3 bases, and the junction held 8 bases outside the gene matches. CDR1 is SGHAT, CDR2 FQDESV, per germline (reference sequence). The CDR3 has 18 residues. This chain's CDR3 is CASSKTGTSGGYTGELFF. Written as DNA, the CDR3 is TGTGCCAGCAGCAAGACCGGGACTAGCGGGGGTTACACCGGGGAGCTGTTTTTT.

With respect to this clonotype: At one boundary the junction diverges from the germline segment, which might be a read error. The rearrangement uses TRBV12-3 or TRBV12-4 and TRBJ2-1; D not resolved. This CDR3 is built from 11 residues. The CDR3 sequence: CASSFYNELFF. The DNA for the CDR3 is TGTGCCAGCAGTTTTTACAATGAGCTGTTCTTC.

This clonotype was counted only a few times. This chain uses TRBV15 with TRBJ1-6; 9 bases agree with TRBD1. Losses at the gene ends were 6 bases for V and 9 bases for J; bases not matched to a gene: 9. CDR3 size: 15 residues. The germline V gene encodes CDR1 LNHNV and CDR2 YYDKDF (reference sequence). CDR3 DNA sequence: TGTGCCACCAGGGGGACCGGACAGGGGCTTTCACCCCTCCACTTT. It is translated as CATRGTGQGLSPLHF. Combining the CDR3 with reference TRBV15 and TRBJ1-6 gives the whole variable domain DAMVIQNPRYQVTQFGKPVTLSCSQTLNHNVMYWYQQKSSQAPKLLFHYYDKDFNNEADTPDNFQSRRPNTSFCFLDIRSPGLGDTAMYLCATRGTGQGLSPLHFGNGTRLTVT.

This clonotype has a handful of counts. The chain carries TRBV12-3 or TRBV12-4 and TRBJ1-1; no clear D gene. This CDR3 is built from 12 residues. V was clipped by 8 bases and J by 6 bases, with 13 bases between them. The CDR3 is CASVPAGSEAFF. In DNA form, the CDR3 reads TGTGCCAGCGTCCCCGCAGGATCTGAAGCTTTCTTT.

In this sample, this clonotype turned up many times. The chain employs TRBV4-2 and TRBJ2-3; TRBD2 matches 7 bases. The CDR3 extends over 14 amino acids. In germline, CDR1 is LGHNA, CDR2 YNFKEQ. V shed 2 bases and J 5 bases; nucleotides not matched to a gene: 4. DNA of the CDR3: TGTGCCAGCAGCCAACGGGGGGAAGAAGATACGCAGTATTTT. It translates to CASSQRGEEDTQYF.